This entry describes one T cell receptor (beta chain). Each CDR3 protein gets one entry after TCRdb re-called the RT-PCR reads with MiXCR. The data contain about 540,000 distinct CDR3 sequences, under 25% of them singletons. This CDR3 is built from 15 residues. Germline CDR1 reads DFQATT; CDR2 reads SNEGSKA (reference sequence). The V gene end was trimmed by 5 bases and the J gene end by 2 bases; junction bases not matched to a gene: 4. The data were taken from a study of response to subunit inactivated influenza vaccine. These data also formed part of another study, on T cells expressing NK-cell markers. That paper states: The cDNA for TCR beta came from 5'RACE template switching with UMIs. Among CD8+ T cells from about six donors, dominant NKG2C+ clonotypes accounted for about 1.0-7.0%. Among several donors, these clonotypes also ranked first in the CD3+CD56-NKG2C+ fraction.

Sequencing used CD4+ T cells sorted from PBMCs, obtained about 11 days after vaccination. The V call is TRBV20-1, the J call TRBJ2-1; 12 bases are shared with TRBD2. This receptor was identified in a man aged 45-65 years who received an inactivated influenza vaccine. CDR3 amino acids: CSASPSGRAYNEQFF. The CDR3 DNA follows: TGCAGTGCTTCGCCTAGCGGGAGGGCCTACAATGAGCAGTTCTTC.